The 21 T cell receptor beta chains below were found in one sample sequenced in a study of OX40 agonist ivuxolimab in advanced cancers. Generated by immunoSEQ multiplex PCR, the TCRdb table keeps only in-frame clones and is missing some. The sample lists more than 80,000 clones, under 90% occurring once. The sequencing here drew on CD4+ or CD8+ T cells sorted from blood, taken in a trial of the OX40 agonist ivuxolimab. The source is an adult with an advanced solid tumor such as melanoma, head and neck, liver or kidney cancer.

V and J are TRBV14 and TRBJ2-7; 11 positions agree with TRBD2. CDR1 is SGHDN, CDR2 FVKESK, per germline. V was pared by 7 bases and J by 2 bases, with 4 bases of the junction left unmatched. This CDR3 has 14 residues. The CDR3 sequence: CASTPSGRPYEQYF. CDR3 in DNA: TGTGCCAGCACCCCTAGCGGGAGGCCCTACGAGCAGTACTTC.

This chain connects TRBV28 to TRBJ1-4; D remains unclear. The ends were cut back, 1 base at V and 8 bases at J, with 8 bases in the middle. This CDR3 spans 13 amino acids. Germline assignment: CDR1 MDHEN and CDR2 SYDVKM. The CDR3 sequence is CASSLLYEEKLFF. CDR3 coding DNA: TGTGCCAGCAGTTTATTATACGAGGAAAAACTGTTTTTT.

The V gene is TRBV19, the J gene TRBJ2-7; D may be TRBD1 or TRBD2 (5 bases each). Per the germline V gene, CDR1 is LNHDA and CDR2 is SQIVND (reference sequence). There are 15 residues in the CDR3. Trimming took 6 bases from V and 3 from J, leaving 18 bases between them. The CDR3 DNA follows: TGTGCCAGTAGCACCCGAGGGGTGGGGAACTACGAGCAGTACTTC. The encoded protein is CASSTRGVGNYEQYF.

This clone was recorded once. The J gene is TRBJ2-3, the V gene TRBV5-4; TRBD2 matches at 7 bases. This CDR3 contains 16 residues. Per germline, CDR1 SGHNT and CDR2 YYREEE (reference sequence). Trimming took 0 bases from V and 4 from J; bases not matched to a gene: 8. The CDR3 here is CASSLGGAGVADTQYF. The CDR3 DNA is TGTGCCAGCAGCTTGGGAGGTGCGGGAGTTGCAGATACGCAGTATTTT.

The DNA of the CDR3 is TGTGCCTCACGGGGGCTGGGAGGAGGCCAAGAGACCCAGTACTTC. Protein product: CASRGLGGGQETQYF. The chain joins TRBV6-5 to TRBJ2-5; D assignment may be TRBD1 or TRBD2 (6 bases each). The germline gives CDR1 MNHEY, CDR2 SVGAGI. The CDR3 consists of 15 residues. Deletions cut 11 bases from V and 1 base from J, with 20 bases between.

The chain's CDR3 is CASSFPQGGDPYGYTF. In DNA form, the CDR3 reads TGTGCCAGCAGCTTCCCTCAGGGGGGAGACCCATATGGCTACACCTTC. The chain is built from TRBV5-5 and TRBJ1-2, with 7 bases lining up with TRBD1. CDR3 length: 16 residues. Trimming at V came to 2 bases and at J to 5 bases, leaving 12 bases not matched to a gene. Germline V gene lookup returns CDR1 SGHKS and CDR2 YYEKEE (reference sequence).

The chain links TRBV30 to TRBJ1-1; D ambiguous. Between the trimmed V and J ends, which lost 3 bases and 2 bases, there was a span of 10 bases. This CDR3 has 13 residues. The germline gives CDR1 GTSNPN, CDR2 SVGIG (reference sequence). CDR3 DNA sequence: TGTGCCTGGAGAAAGGTGGCAAACACTGAAGCTTTCTTT. Its protein is CAWRKVANTEAFF.

The chain has TRBV15 and TRBJ1-1, with 7 positions matching TRBD1. Germline V CDR1 and CDR2: LNHNV, YYDKDF (reference sequence). After removal of 9 bases from V and 2 bases from J, the junction contained 6 bases not matched to a gene. The CDR3 spans 13 residues. CDR3 sequence reads: CATRQGRNTEAFF. In DNA, the CDR3 is TGTGCCACACGACAGGGAAGAAACACTGAAGCTTTCTTT.

The chain carries TRBV29-1 and TRBJ2-1; D possibly uses TRBD1 or TRBD2 (5 bases each). The CDR3 extends over 14 amino acids. The germline gives CDR1 SQVTM, CDR2 ANQGSEA. V was clipped by 2 bases and J by 0 bases, with 8 bases between them. CDR3 sequence reads: CSVERGDSYNEQFF. The CDR3 DNA follows: TGCAGCGTTGAAAGAGGGGACTCCTACAATGAGCAGTTCTTC.

The rearrangement joins TRBV5-1 to TRBJ2-7, with no clear D. The CDR3 consists of 14 residues. Germline V gene lookup returns CDR1 SGHRS and CDR2 YFSETQ. The germline V and J ends were trimmed by 6 bases and 2 bases, with 15 bases remaining between them. The DNA of the CDR3 is TGCGCCAGCACCCCTTTGGGGATGACCTACGAGCAGTACTTC. Its translation is CASTPLGMTYEQYF.

DNA of the CDR3: TGTGCCAGCAACCAGGGTATGGGATGGGAGACCCAGTACTTC. Encoded protein: CASNQGMGWETQYF. The chain links TRBV2 to TRBJ2-5; tentatively, D is TRBD1 (5 bases). V lost 7 bases and J 5 bases, leaving 17 bases between the germline ends. Per the germline V gene, CDR1 is SNHLY and CDR2 is FYNNEI. This CDR3 has 14 residues.

V and J are TRBV5-1 and TRBJ2-3; 10 bases fit TRBD2. Germline CDR1 reads SGHRS; CDR2 reads YFSETQ. V was pared by 5 bases and J by 4 bases, with 4 bases of the junction left unmatched. The CDR3 is made up of 14 amino acids. The CDR3 sequence is CASSLLAGPDTQYF. CDR3 DNA: TGCGCCAGCAGTCTACTAGCGGGACCAGATACGCAGTATTTT.

This sequence joins TRBV5-1 and TRBJ2-5; D is perhaps TRBD2 (5 bases). Trimming took 4 bases from V and 1 from J, leaving 8 bases between them. Germline V gene data show CDR1 as SGHRS and CDR2 as YFSETQ. The length of the CDR3 is 13 residues. This chain's CDR3 is CASSEDFQETQYF. The CDR3 bases are TGCGCCAGCAGCGAGGACTTCCAAGAGACCCAGTACTTC.

V and J are TRBV5-1 and TRBJ2-7, with D uncertain. The CDR3 runs 13 residues. V shed 4 bases and J shed 5 bases, with 13 bases lying between them. Germline V lookup: CDR1 SGHRS, CDR2 YFSETQ. The CDR3 bases are TGCGCCAGCAGCGAGCCCCCTGGGGACGAGCAGTACTTC. Translating it yields CASSEPPGDEQYF.

Note on this clone: One end of the junction fails to match germline, which may point to a read error. The chain combines TRBV6-5 with TRBJ1-1; D is unresolved. Germline V CDR1 and CDR2: MNHEY, SVGAGI. The CDR3 totals 14 residues. The CDR3 DNA reads as TGTGCCTGCAGCAGAAGGGAGAGGAACACTGAAGCTTTCTTT. It translates to CACSRRERNTEAFF.

The chain employs TRBV5-1 and TRBJ2-5; a weak D match, TRBD2 (5 bases). V was clipped by 4 bases and J by 1 base, with 8 bases between them. The CDR3 has 13 residues. Germline V gene data show CDR1 as SGHRS and CDR2 as YFSETQ. The CDR3 sequence is CASSPGSQETQYF. The CDR3 DNA reads as TGCGCCAGCAGCCCGGGAAGCCAAGAGACCCAGTACTTC.

The chain is built from TRBV20-1 and TRBJ1-1; D remains ambiguous. Germline loops: CDR1 DFQATT, CDR2 SNEGSKA (reference sequence). The CDR3 length is 11 residues. For the CDR3, the DNA is TGCAAACCGACGGGGAACACTGAAGCTTTCTTT. Amino acids: CKPTGNTEAFF.

CDR3 protein: CASSSGTFTGELFF. The CDR3, as DNA: TGTGCCAGCAGCTCCGGGACTTTCACCGGGGAGCTGTTTTTT. The chain employs TRBV7-3 and TRBJ2-2; maybe TRBD2 (6 bases). CDR3 length: 14 amino acids. In germline, CDR1 is SGHTA, CDR2 FQGTGA. V was pared by 4 bases and J by 4 bases, with 10 bases between.

This clone has just a few counts. This sample includes further DNA sequences coding for the same CDR3. The gene calls are TRBV18 and TRBJ1-1; D not certain. There are 12 residues in the CDR3. V was shortened by 2 bases and J by 1 base, with 2 bases between the two germline ends. The V gene's germline CDR1 is KGHSH and CDR2 LQKENI. This CDR3 reads CASSPGNTEAFF. DNA for the CDR3: TGTGCCAGCTCACCAGGGAACACTGAAGCTTTCTTT.

In its sample, this clone was seen once. V and J are TRBV19 and TRBJ2-7; a weak D match, TRBD1 (5 bases). V dropped 5 bases and J dropped 0 bases, with 11 bases sitting between them. Per germline, CDR1 LNHDA and CDR2 SQIVND (reference sequence). This CDR3 comprises 14 residues. CDR3 in DNA: TGTGCCAGTAGTGTAGGGGTTTCCTCCTACGAGCAGTACTTC. As protein: CASSVGVSSYEQYF.

This clone is a singleton in its sample. The V and J genes are TRBV28 and TRBJ1-2; 9 bases agree with TRBD1. The CDR3 is 12 residues long. Germline V lookup: CDR1 MDHEN, CDR2 SYDVKM. Germline trimming cut 6 bases from V and 8 bases from J; bases unmatched to any gene: 4. CDR3 amino acids: CASRTGGRGYTF. DNA of the CDR3: TGTGCCAGCAGAACAGGGGGCAGAGGCTACACCTTC.